This T cell receptor beta chain stems from a study of blood T cell repertoires in COVID-19. At the level of the study: Collection of acute and convalescent COVID-19 samples took place in the United States, Italy and Spain. PBMCs, B-cell-depleted T cells, or T cells provided the cDNA or gDNA that made up the material.

TCRdb's copy holds only in-frame clones and misses some; the assay was immunoSEQ multiplex PCR. The data hold tens of thousands of clones, with around 88% observed a single time. Between the trimmed V and J ends, which lost 7 bases and 3 bases, there was a span of 18 bases. CDR3 size: 15 residues. CDR1 is LNHDA, CDR2 SQIVND, per germline (reference sequence). The receptor comes from a woman of 80 years or more with acute or convalescent COVID-19. V is TRBV19 and J is TRBJ1-1, with D perhaps matching TRBD1 (5 bases). The sample taken for sequencing was peripheral blood. The CDR3 bases are TGTGCCAGTAATCATCCGGCAGGGAAGGACACTGAAGCTTTCTTT. It translates to CASNHPAGKDTEAFF.